The 8 T cell receptor beta chains below come from one sample, sequenced in a study of blood T cell repertoires in COVID-19. The method was immunoSEQ multiplex PCR; TCRdb's version includes in-frame clones alone and lacks a portion of them. Of about 220,000 clones listed, approximately 80% are singletons. The source material was peripheral blood. The receptors derive from a human donor in a cohort sampled during active COVID-19.

This clone was counted a single time. The chain carries TRBV23-1 and TRBJ1-5; 9 nucleotides align to TRBD1. TRBV23-1 is reported as an ORF; its role is uncertain. CDR3 length equals 16 residues. V lost 3 bases and J lost 5; bases outside the gene matches: 8. The CDR3 sequence is CASSHVRDRDDQPQHF. DNA of the CDR3: TGCGCCAGCAGTCACGTCCGGGACAGGGATGATCAGCCCCAGCATTTT.

This rearrangement joins TRBV6-5 to TRBJ2-1; 14 bases match TRBD2. Germline lookup yields CDR1 MNHEY and CDR2 SVGAGI. V was pared by 6 bases and J by 6 bases, with 4 bases of the junction left unmatched. This CDR3 contains 15 residues. The CDR3 bases are TGTGCCAGCAGGGAGGGACTAGCGGGAGTCAATGAGCAGTTCTTC. It encodes CASREGLAGVNEQFF.

This sequence joins TRBV5-5 and TRBJ1-4; 7 nucleotides align to TRBD1. This CDR3 has 16 amino acids. Germline trimming cut 0 bases from V and 8 bases from J; bases unmatched to any gene: 10. Germline values: CDR1 SGHKS, CDR2 YYEKEE (reference sequence). The CDR3 DNA sequence: TGTGCCAGCAGCTTGGTGCCGGACAGGCTGGGGGAAAAACTGTTTTTT. This encodes CASSLVPDRLGEKLFF.

The V gene is TRBV9, the J gene TRBJ2-5, with D tentatively TRBD2 (5 bases). This CDR3 has 15 residues. The V gene's germline CDR1 is SGDLS and CDR2 YYNGEE. Trimming took 0 bases from V and 5 from J, leaving 14 bases between them. The CDR3 bases are TGTGCCAGCAGCGTAGCTCGAGGGTTTGGCGAGACCCAGTACTTC. As protein: CASSVARGFGETQYF.

The CDR3 loop is CASSLASLTGSSPLHF. The CDR3 nucleotides are TGTGCCAGCAGCTTAGCATCACTTACAGGAAGTTCACCCCTCCACTTT. The rearrangement joins TRBV9 to TRBJ1-6, with D perhaps TRBD1 (5 bases). Trimming left V 4 bases short and J 9 bases short, with 20 bases between. The V gene's germline CDR1 is SGDLS and CDR2 YYNGEE. The CDR3 is made up of 16 amino acids.

In DNA form, the CDR3 reads TGTGCCACCAGCCGAGGGACTAGCGGAGAAGCAGATACGCAGTATTTT. Its translation: CATSRGTSGEADTQYF. The V and J genes are TRBV15 and TRBJ2-3; 11 bases are a match to TRBD2. After removal of 5 bases from V and 4 bases from J, the junction contained 8 bases not matched to a gene. The CDR3 consists of 16 residues. CDR1 and CDR2 from the germline V gene are LNHNV and YYDKDF (reference sequence).

The rearrangement links TRBV5-1 to TRBJ1-4; D is ambiguous. This CDR3 spans 14 amino acids. Germline assignment: CDR1 SGHRS and CDR2 YFSETQ. Trimming removed 0 bases from V and 5 bases from J, with 8 bases in between. CDR3: CASSLAVENEKLFF. CDR3 nucleotides: TGCGCCAGCAGCTTGGCCGTAGAAAATGAAAAACTGTTTTTT.

The chain has TRBV3-1 (or the pseudogene TRBV3-2) and TRBJ2-2; 8 nucleotides agree with TRBD1. Germline V gene sequence: CDR1 LGHDT, CDR2 YNNKEL (reference sequence). The junction had 7 bases not matched to a gene; V was cut back by 4 bases and J by 3 bases. The CDR3 length is 16 residues. The DNA of the CDR3 is TGTGCCAGCAGCCCCCGACAGGGGCAGGACACCGGGGAGCTGTTTTTT. This encodes CASSPRQGQDTGELFF.